The 18 T cell receptor beta chains below come from one sample, sequenced in a study of shared clonotypes between healthy human individuals. TCRdb's table, derived via immunoSEQ multiplex PCR, lists solely in-frame clones and lacks some. The sample has almost 750,000 clones, around 77% seen once. The specimen sequenced was memory CD4+ T cells sorted from blood. Documented subset: CD45RA-negative fraction. These receptors came from a woman in her 30s in good health.

This sequence joins TRBV4-1 and TRBJ1-3, with TRBD1 identical over 7 bases. Trimming took 0 bases from V and 4 from J; bases not matched to a gene: 18. The CDR3 covers 20 residues. Germline assignment: CDR1 MGHRA and CDR2 YSYEKL. CDR3 nucleotides: TGCGCCAGCAGCCAAGATTTGTGGCGACAGGGCTATTCGGCGGGAAACACCATATATTTT. Translation: CASSQDLWRQGYSAGNTIYF.

The V and J genes are TRBV2 and TRBJ1-1, with 7 bases aligning to TRBD1. Germline-derived CDR1 and CDR2 are SNHLY and FYNNEI. CDR3 length: 14 amino acids. The CDR3 loop is CGTTGPRLNTEAFF. The CDR3 DNA sequence: TGTGGGACGACAGGGCCACGATTGAACACTGAAGCTTTCTTT.

This chain links TRBV7-9 with TRBJ2-1; D unresolved. The CDR3 consists of 15 residues. Per the germline V gene, CDR1 is SEHNR and CDR2 is FQNEAQ (reference sequence). Trimming cost V 2 bases and J 12 bases, with 20 bases left between them. The CDR3 region has the DNA TGTGCCAGCAGCTTACACGCGATTGTCTCCCAAGGGCAGTTCTTC. Amino acids: CASSLHAIVSQGQFF.

This clone has a single count. The chain is built from TRBV28 and TRBJ1-2, with D possibly TRBD1 on 6 matching bases. CDR3 length equals 14 residues. V lost 6 bases and J 6 bases, leaving 17 bases between the germline ends. CDR1 is MDHEN and CDR2 is SYDVKM in the germline V gene. DNA of the CDR3: TGTGCCAGCAGGCCCCGCCAGGGGAGGCATGGCTACACCTTC. Its protein is CASRPRQGRHGYTF.

The rearrangement joins TRBV4-1 to TRBJ2-3; weak D call: TRBD2 (6 bases). This CDR3 is 15 amino acids long. The germline gives CDR1 MGHRA, CDR2 YSYEKL. V lost 1 base and J 5 bases, leaving 13 bases between the germline ends. The CDR3 bases are TGCGCCAGCAGCCAAGTGTTTCGCGGGGAAGATACGCAGTATTTT. It codes for CASSQVFRGEDTQYF.

The chain uses TRBV5-6 and TRBJ1-4, with D possibly being TRBD1 (6 bases). There are 13 residues in the CDR3. Trimming removed 3 bases from V and 5 bases from J, with 8 bases in between. Germline CDR1 SGHDT, CDR2 YYEEEE. The CDR3: CASSWGQNEKLFF. DNA of the CDR3: TGTGCCAGCAGCTGGGGACAAAATGAAAAACTGTTTTTT. Together with reference TRBV5-6 and TRBJ1-4, the CDR3 gives the full variable domain: DAGVTQSPTHLIKTRGQQVTLRCSPKSGHDTVSWYQQALGQGPQFIFQYYEEEERQRGNFPDRFSGHQFPNYSSELNVNALLLGDSALYLCASSWGQNEKLFFGSGTQLSVL.

The chain is built from TRBV7-9 and TRBJ2-1, with a tentative D call TRBD1 (6 bases). CDR1 SEHNR and CDR2 FQNEAQ come from the germline V gene (reference sequence). This CDR3 comprises 13 residues. Trimming stripped 1 base from V and 10 bases from J, with 11 bases between. In nucleotides, the CDR3 is TGTGCCAGCAGCTTAGTCTCCGGGACAGAGCAGTTCTTC. This encodes CASSLVSGTEQFF.

The rearrangement joins TRBV4-1 to TRBJ2-2; D might be TRBD1 (5 bases). The germline V gene encodes CDR1 MGHRA and CDR2 YSYEKL. The CDR3 loop spans 14 amino acids. Trimming took off 0 bases at V and 13 bases at J, with 15 bases between the two ends. The CDR3 bases are TGCGCCAGCAGCCAAGAACCCCCGGCAAGGGGGCTGTTTTTT. Protein: CASSQEPPARGLFF.

In the case of this clone: This CDR3 is also generated by other DNA sequences in the sample. The chain recombines TRBV5-1 with TRBJ2-4; D is undetermined. This CDR3 comprises 14 residues. Germline V lookup: CDR1 SGHRS, CDR2 YFSETQ. V lost 0 bases, J lost 0 bases, and 4 bases lay in between. The CDR3 region has the DNA TGCGCCAGCAGCTTGGGAGAAGCCAAAAACATTCAGTACTTC. Its protein product is CASSLGEAKNIQYF.

V gene TRBV27 combines with J gene TRBJ2-3; 8 nucleotides match TRBD1. Germline loops: CDR1 MNHEY, CDR2 SMNVEV (reference sequence). The CDR3 is 16 amino acids. The J segment lost 1 base and the V segment lost 5 bases, leaving 8 bases of the junction unmatched. CDR3 coding DNA: TGTGCCAGCAGTCTAAGGACAGGGACCCGCACAGATACGCAGTATTTT. Its translation is CASSLRTGTRTDTQYF.

This rearrangement joins TRBV6-5 to TRBJ2-1, with D tentatively TRBD1 (6 bases). The V end was cut by 6 bases, the J end by 9 bases, with 18 bases between. The V gene's germline CDR1 is MNHEY and CDR2 SVGAGI. This CDR3 region has 14 residues. CDR3 in amino acids: CASRPRTEPGEQFF. CDR3 bases: TGTGCCAGCAGACCACGGACAGAACCAGGTGAGCAGTTCTTC.

The chain recombines TRBV6-1 with TRBJ2-1, with D unclear. The germline V and J ends were trimmed by 5 bases and 0 bases, with 11 bases remaining between them. The CDR3 runs to 15 residues. Per germline, CDR1 MNHNS and CDR2 SASEGT. The CDR3 DNA reads TGTGCCAGCAGTCCCAGCAGTAGCTCCTACAATGAGCAGTTCTTC. Translation gives CASSPSSSSYNEQFF.

This clone came up once. The chain has TRBV10-3 and TRBJ2-3, with TRBD2 matching 13 bases. The CDR3 spans 16 residues. Trimming at V came to 3 bases and at J to 5 bases, leaving 5 bases not matched to a gene. In germline, CDR1 is ENHRY, CDR2 SYGVKD. The DNA for the CDR3 is TGTGCCATCAGTGACGGGACTAGCGGGAAGGTAGATACGCAGTATTTT. Translation gives CAISDGTSGKVDTQYF.

The V gene is TRBV28, the J gene TRBJ2-7; 7 bases are a match to TRBD1. V lost 5 bases and J lost 8; bases outside the gene matches: 18. CDR1 and CDR2 (germline): MDHEN, SYDVKM. This CDR3 spans 16 amino acids. The CDR3 region is CASSPLPGQMSTKQYF. As DNA, the CDR3 is TGTGCCAGCAGTCCTCTTCCGGGACAGATGTCTACGAAGCAGTACTTC.

On this clone: Other nucleotide sequences from this sample produce the same CDR3. This chain uses TRBV5-1 with TRBJ2-1; no firm D call. Germline assignment: CDR1 SGHRS and CDR2 YFSETQ. Trimming took off 4 bases at V and 0 bases at J, with 11 bases between the two ends. CDR3 length: 15 amino acids. CDR3 in DNA: TGCGCCAGCAGCACATCCTCTAGCTCCTACAATGAGCAGTTCTTC. It translates to CASSTSSSSYNEQFF.

The rearrangement uses TRBV6-6 and TRBJ1-5, with D tentatively TRBD1 (6 bases). CDR1 and CDR2 (germline): MNHNY, SVGAGI (reference sequence). The CDR3 is 16 residues long. V shed 0 bases and J shed 3 bases, with 12 bases lying between them. The CDR3 protein is CASSYSSYRVNQPQHF. The DNA of the CDR3 is TGTGCCAGCAGTTACTCGAGTTACAGGGTCAATCAGCCCCAGCATTTT.

The table lists this clone with a count of one. The chain has TRBV28 and TRBJ2-7; D remains ambiguous. Trimming shortened V by 8 bases and J by 5 bases, and 10 bases separated the two germline ends. This CDR3 contains 11 residues. The germline V gene has CDR1 MDHEN and CDR2 SYDVKM. This chain's CDR3 is CASRTNHEQYF. DNA for the CDR3: TGTGCCAGCCGGACCAACCACGAGCAGTACTTC.

In this sample, this clone turned up many times. The J gene is TRBJ1-4, the V gene TRBV5-4, with 9 bases matching TRBD1. The CDR3 has 17 amino acids. V lost 4 bases, J lost 0 bases, and 7 bases stayed unmatched. Per germline, CDR1 SGHNT and CDR2 YYREEE (reference sequence). CDR3 bases: TGTGCCAGCAGCAAGGGACAGGGAGAGGCAACTAATGAAAAACTGTTTTTT. It codes for CASSKGQGEATNEKLFF.